The 29 T cell receptor beta chains in this list originate from one sample, sequenced in a study of T cell responses to AZD1222 COVID-19 vaccine. TCRdb's copy holds only in-frame clones and misses some; the assay was immunoSEQ multiplex PCR. The sample shows 95,000 to 110,000 clones, approximately 88% of them seen only once. This sample comprised peripheral blood, obtained on day 0 of AZD1222 vaccination. Every receptor here comes from an adult in good health.

The chain uses TRBV28 and TRBJ2-3, with 8 bases fitting TRBD2. Trimming cost V 5 bases and J 4 bases; bases outside gene matches: 5. The germline gives CDR1 MDHEN, CDR2 SYDVKM. CDR3 size: 14 residues. The CDR3 sequence is CASSPGGPADTQYF. The CDR3 bases are TGTGCCAGCAGTCCGGGGGGGCCGGCAGATACGCAGTATTTT.

The rearrangement joins TRBV7-3 to TRBJ2-2; 7 bases align to TRBD1. CDR3 size: 16 residues. Losses at the gene ends were 2 bases for V and 0 bases for J; bases not matched to a gene: 3. Germline values: CDR1 SGHTA, CDR2 FQGTGA. The CDR3 DNA reads TGTGCCAGCAGCTTATTTGGGACAGCGAACACCGGGGAGCTGTTTTTT. Translation: CASSLFGTANTGELFF.

The chain links TRBV28 to TRBJ2-7; 8 bases match TRBD1. In germline, CDR1 is MDHEN, CDR2 SYDVKM. Trimming cost V 3 bases and J 1 base; bases outside gene matches: 5. The CDR3 extends over 15 amino acids. The CDR3 region has the DNA TGTGCCAGCAGTTTCTCGACAGGGGCTTCCTACGAGCAGTACTTC. Amino acid sequence: CASSFSTGASYEQYF.

This chain links TRBV9 with TRBJ2-1; D gene ambiguous. Between the trimmed V and J ends, which lost 0 bases and 7 bases, there was a span of 14 bases. The CDR3 loop spans 15 amino acids. Germline CDR1 SGDLS, CDR2 YYNGEE. The CDR3 protein is CASSVDGDGSNEQFF. CDR3 bases: TGTGCCAGCAGCGTAGATGGTGACGGTTCTAATGAGCAGTTCTTC.

The genes are TRBV7-2 and TRBJ2-1; TRBD1 matches at 9 bases. The CDR3 length is 15 residues. Germline CDR1 reads SGHTA; CDR2 reads FQGNSA. Trimming at V came to 7 bases and at J to 1 base, leaving 5 bases not matched to a gene. The CDR3 protein is CASTPGQGSYNEQFF. The CDR3 DNA reads as TGTGCCAGCACCCCTGGACAGGGGTCCTACAATGAGCAGTTCTTC.

This chain links TRBV2 with TRBJ2-2; possibly TRBD2 for D (6 bases). In germline, CDR1 is SNHLY, CDR2 FYNNEI. V lost 8 bases and J lost 0, with 10 bases in between. CDR3 length: 14 residues. The chain's CDR3 is CASLGLANTGELFF. The CDR3 nucleotides are TGTGCCAGCCTGGGACTTGCGAACACCGGGGAGCTGTTTTTT.

J is TRBJ2-5 and V is TRBV10-1, with a tentative D call TRBD2 (6 bases). The CDR3 totals 15 residues. The V end lost 4 bases, the J end lost 6 bases, and 18 bases lay between the germline ends. Germline V lookup: CDR1 WNHNN, CDR2 SYGVQD (reference sequence). The CDR3 nucleotides read TGCGCCAGCAGTGCTGATGCGGGGAGCGTGCAGACCCAGTACTTC. Its protein product is CASSADAGSVQTQYF.

The chain is built from TRBV28 and TRBJ2-1; TRBD1 matches at 9 bases. There are 15 residues in the CDR3. V shed 4 bases and J 1 base; nucleotides not matched to a gene: 2. From germline, CDR1 is MDHEN and CDR2 SYDVKM. The CDR3 is CASSSGTGSYNEQFF. Here the CDR3 DNA reads TGTGCCAGCAGTTCCGGGACAGGGTCCTACAATGAGCAGTTCTTC. Full variable domain (remainder filled in from reference TRBV28 and TRBJ2-1): DVKVTQSSRYLVKRTGEKVFLECVQDMDHENMFWYRQDPGLGLRLIYFSYDVKMKEKGDIPEGYSVSREKKERFSLILESASTNQTSMYLCASSSGTGSYNEQFFGPGTRLTVL.

For the CDR3, the DNA is TGTGGGGGGGGCCGCACAGATACGCAGTATTTT. Protein: CGGGRTDTQYF. This chain joins TRBV2 and TRBJ2-3; weak D call: TRBD2 (7 bases). The CDR3 covers 11 residues. Germline loops: CDR1 SNHLY, CDR2 FYNNEI.

V and J are TRBV4-2 and TRBJ1-2; possible D gene TRBD1, 5 bases. This CDR3 has 15 residues. CDR1 is LGHNA and CDR2 is YNFKEQ in the germline V gene. V lost 0 bases to trimming and J lost 5 bases, with 13 bases between them. CDR3 bases: TGTGCCAGCAGCCAAGACTCAGGGTGGTGGTATGGCTACACCTTC. Protein sequence: CASSQDSGWWYGYTF.

The CDR3 spells CASSQDHQANQPQHF. The CDR3 DNA is TGCGCCAGCAGCCAAGATCACCAAGCCAATCAGCCCCAGCATTTT. The genes are TRBV4-1 and TRBJ1-5; D is undetermined. Germline V CDR1 and CDR2: MGHRA, YSYEKL. The CDR3 extends over 15 amino acids. Trimming stripped 0 bases from V and 3 bases from J, with 9 bases between.

The rearrangement joins TRBV7-3 to TRBJ2-7; maybe TRBD1 (6 bases). V was pared by 5 bases and J by 4 bases, with 15 bases between. CDR1 and CDR2 (germline): SGHTA, FQGTGA. CDR3 length: 14 residues. In nucleotides, the CDR3 is TGTGCCAGCAGCCCGGATGGGGGCGTGTACGAGCAGTACTTC. Protein product: CASSPDGGVYEQYF.

V gene TRBV19 combines with J gene TRBJ1-2; the match to TRBD1 covers 9 bases. There are 13 residues in the CDR3. The J segment lost 4 bases and the V segment lost 7 bases, leaving 4 bases of the junction unmatched. Germline CDR1 reads LNHDA; CDR2 reads SQIVND (reference sequence). CDR3 nucleotide sequence: TGTGCCAGTACCCCGACAGGGGGCTATGGCTACACCTTC. As protein: CASTPTGGYGYTF. The variable domain in full, completed from reference TRBV19 and TRBJ1-2, reads DGGITQSPKYLFRKEGQNVTLSCEQNLNHDAMYWYRQDPGQGLRLIYYSQIVNDFQKGDIAEGYSVSREKKESFPLTVTSAQKNPTAFYLCASTPTGGYGYTFGSGTRLTVV.

This rearrangement joins TRBV13 to TRBJ2-2; TRBD1 aligns across 7 bases. V lost 3 bases and J lost 0; bases outside the gene matches: 4. CDR1 is PRHDT and CDR2 is FYEKMQ in the germline V gene (reference sequence). The CDR3 consists of 16 residues. The CDR3 nucleotides are TGTGCCAGCAGCTTTACAGGGGACCCGAACACCGGGGAGCTGTTTTTT. Translating it yields CASSFTGDPNTGELFF.

J is TRBJ1-2 and V is TRBV3-1 (or the pseudogene TRBV3-2); unclear D gene. Germline V CDR1 and CDR2: LGHDT, YNNKEL (reference sequence). V shed 0 bases and J shed 11 bases, with 10 bases lying between them. This CDR3 is built from 12 residues. CDR3 nucleotide sequence: TGTGCCAGCAGCCAAGAGGGGATGAGATACACCTTC. This codes for CASSQEGMRYTF.

The chain couples TRBV18 to TRBJ1-6, with 9 positions matching TRBD1. CDR1 and CDR2 (germline): KGHSH, LQKENI. CDR3 length: 14 amino acids. V lost 4 bases and J lost 8; bases outside the gene matches: 3. In DNA form, the CDR3 reads TGTGCCAGCTCACTCCGACAGGGGGATTCACCCCTCCACTTT. Translation: CASSLRQGDSPLHF.

V and J are TRBV30 and TRBJ2-3; either TRBD1 or TRBD2 may supply D (5 bases each). The CDR3 totals 15 residues. From germline, CDR1 is GTSNPN and CDR2 SVGIG (reference sequence). The ends were cut back, 2 bases at V and 0 bases at J, with 12 bases in the middle. This chain's CDR3 is CAWSRPGPSTDTQYF. CDR3 coding DNA: TGTGCCTGGAGTCGACCGGGACCAAGCACAGATACGCAGTATTTT.

The chain combines TRBV7-2 with TRBJ2-2, with a possible D match to TRBD2 (6 bases). CDR3 size: 14 residues. The germline gives CDR1 SGHTA, CDR2 FQGNSA. V was trimmed by 5 bases and J by 7 bases, leaving 14 bases between them. CDR3 sequence (DNA): TGTGCCAGCAGCCCTCTGGGGGGAGGCGGGGAGCTGTTTTTT. The encoded protein is CASSPLGGGGELFF.

The chain couples TRBV10-2 to TRBJ2-7, with D unclear. This CDR3 region has 13 residues. Looked up from germline, CDR1 is WSHSY and CDR2 is SAAADI. Trimming took off 6 bases at V and 2 bases at J, with 11 bases between the two ends. The chain's CDR3 is CASRSYGPYEQYF. CDR3 DNA: TGCGCCAGCAGGAGTTACGGTCCCTACGAGCAGTACTTC.

The chain employs TRBV18 and TRBJ1-2, with a tentative D call TRBD1 (5 bases). CDR3 length: 14 amino acids. Germline assignment: CDR1 KGHSH and CDR2 LQKENI. The V and J ends lost 5 bases and 6 bases respectively, with 16 bases between them. For the CDR3, the DNA is TGTGCCAGCTCATTCGGGGGGAACTTAGATGGCTACACCTTC. Amino acids: CASSFGGNLDGYTF.

This clone is a singleton in its sample. This chain links TRBV5-4 with TRBJ2-5, with 8 bases identical to TRBD2. Germline V lookup: CDR1 SGHNT, CDR2 YYREEE (reference sequence). This CDR3 is 13 amino acids long. With 4 bases clipped from V and 4 bases from J, the junction kept 3 bases outside the gene matches. The CDR3 spells CASSGTSPETQYF. In DNA, the CDR3 is TGTGCCAGCAGCGGGACTAGTCCAGAGACCCAGTACTTC.

The V call is TRBV5-1, the J call TRBJ2-2; TRBD2 matches 8 bases. This CDR3 contains 16 residues. Germline CDR1 is SGHRS and CDR2 is YFSETQ. The V gene end was trimmed by 0 bases and the J gene end by 1 base; junction bases not matched to a gene: 2. The CDR3 DNA reads TGCGCCAGCAGCTTGGTTGCGGGGGGGAACACCGGGGAGCTGTTTTTT. Encoded protein: CASSLVAGGNTGELFF.

V is TRBV4-1 and J is TRBJ2-1; perhaps TRBD1 as D (6 bases). Germline CDR1 and CDR2: MGHRA and YSYEKL. Trimming took 1 base from V and 0 from J, leaving 13 bases between them. CDR3 length: 17 residues. Here the CDR3 DNA reads TGCGCCAGCAGCCAAGGCTCAAGAGGGGGCTCCTACAATGAGCAGTTCTTC. Its protein is CASSQGSRGGSYNEQFF.

The chain recombines TRBV7-2 with TRBJ1-2; unclear D gene. V dropped 1 base and J dropped 2 bases, with 8 bases sitting between them. From germline, CDR1 is SGHTA and CDR2 FQGNSA. The CDR3 runs 14 residues. The CDR3 DNA is TGTGCCAGCAGCTTAGAAACCCAGAACTATGGCTACACCTTC. Residues: CASSLETQNYGYTF. The full variable domain, in which reference TRBV7-2 and TRBJ1-2 provide the parts outside the CDR3, is GAGVSQSPSNKVTEKGKDVELRCDPISGHTALYWYRQSLGQGLEFLIYFQGNSAPDKSGLPSDRFSAERTGGSVSTLTIQRTQQEDSAVYLCASSLETQNYGYTFGSGTRLTVV.

V and J are TRBV5-1 and TRBJ2-1; 7 bases match TRBD2. The J segment lost 2 bases and the V segment lost 0 bases, leaving 11 bases of the junction unmatched. The CDR3 is 18 residues long. CDR1 and CDR2 from the germline V gene are SGHRS and YFSETQ. The CDR3 DNA follows: TGCGCCAGCAGCTTGGTTGGACTAGTTGTCAGCACCTACAATGAGCAGTTCTTC. Translated, it gives CASSLVGLVVSTYNEQFF.

The J gene is TRBJ1-1, the V gene TRBV4-1, with 7 bases that match TRBD1. With 0 bases clipped from V and 4 bases from J, the junction kept 5 bases outside the gene matches. The CDR3 spans 15 residues. Per the germline V gene, CDR1 is MGHRA and CDR2 is YSYEKL. The CDR3 loop reads CASSQDNRGVTEAFF. In nucleotides, the CDR3 is TGCGCCAGCAGCCAAGATAACAGGGGTGTCACTGAAGCTTTCTTT.

This clone was detected a few times. The chain carries TRBV7-2 and TRBJ2-7, with TRBD2 matching 8 bases. The CDR3 runs to 16 residues. V lost 2 bases, J lost 5 bases, and 11 bases stayed unmatched. The germline gives CDR1 SGHTA, CDR2 FQGNSA. The CDR3 DNA is TGTGCCAGCAGCTTAAGTTCAAGCGGGAGTGGCCACGAGCAGTACTTC. This sequence encodes CASSLSSSGSGHEQYF. Full variable domain (rest looked up from reference TRBV7-2 and TRBJ2-7): GAGVSQSPSNKVTEKGKDVELRCDPISGHTALYWYRQSLGQGLEFLIYFQGNSAPDKSGLPSDRFSAERTGGSVSTLTIQRTQQEDSAVYLCASSLSSSGSGHEQYFGPGTRLTVT.

The chain recombines TRBV3-1 (or the pseudogene TRBV3-2) with TRBJ2-2; D gene uncertain. Germline V gives CDR1 LGHDT, CDR2 YNNKEL (reference sequence). Trimming left V 3 bases short and J 4 bases short, with 6 bases between. The CDR3 contains 13 residues. The CDR3 is CASSHARTGELFF. CDR3 DNA sequence: TGTGCCAGCAGCCACGCGCGCACCGGGGAGCTGTTTTTT.

CDR3 protein: CASSPGTVGGKLFF. In DNA form, the CDR3 reads TGTGCCAGCAGCCCAGGGACAGTTGGAGGAAAACTGTTTTTT. This chain joins TRBV5-6 and TRBJ1-4; 7 bases fit TRBD1. With 4 bases clipped from V and 10 bases from J, the junction kept 10 bases outside the gene matches. The CDR3 runs 14 residues. Germline V gene lookup returns CDR1 SGHDT and CDR2 YYEEEE. The whole variable domain, filled in from reference TRBV5-6 and TRBJ1-4, reads DAGVTQSPTHLIKTRGQQVTLRCSPKSGHDTVSWYQQALGQGPQFIFQYYEEEERQRGNFPDRFSGHQFPNYSSELNVNALLLGDSALYLCASSPGTVGGKLFFGSGTQLSVL.